This T cell receptor (beta chain) was found in a study of cytomegalovirus exposure and HLA in healthy donors. Study summary: A subsequent analysis reported that the roughly 120 validation repertoires were produced on the same platform that had also been used for the 666 first-cohort repertoires.

General study points: Subsequent analysis revealed that first-cohort TCR clusters tended to co-occur in the 120 or so validation repertoires.

Details on this clone: Its antigen is undetermined.

Germline V gives CDR1 MDHEN, CDR2 SYDVKM. V gave up 5 bases and J gave up 7 bases; unmatched junction bases: 7. The CDR3 is made up of 14 amino acids. Repertoires were generated with immunoSEQ multiplex PCR, while TCRdb's copy carries only in-frame clones and drops some. The sample lists around 180,000 clones, roughly 82% seen once, with around 7% in the top ten. Sequencing used PBMCs. The sequence came from a man younger than 35 in good health and CMV-seropositive. The chain is built from TRBV28 and TRBJ1-4, with 7 bases fitting TRBD1. The CDR3 coding sequence is TGTGCCAGCAGTGCCGACAGGGTCGGTGAAAAACTGTTTTTT. This codes for CASSADRVGEKLFF.